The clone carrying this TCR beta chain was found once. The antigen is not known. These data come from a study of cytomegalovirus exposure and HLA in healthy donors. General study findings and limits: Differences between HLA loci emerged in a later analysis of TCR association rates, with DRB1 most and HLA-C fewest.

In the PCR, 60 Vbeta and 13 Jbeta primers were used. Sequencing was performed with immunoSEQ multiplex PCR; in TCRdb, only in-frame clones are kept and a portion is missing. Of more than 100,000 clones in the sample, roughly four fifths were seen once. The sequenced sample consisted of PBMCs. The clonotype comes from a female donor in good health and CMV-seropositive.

The CDR3 is CASSLRTGKSSGANVLTF. The CDR3 nucleotides read TGTGCCAGCAGTTTAAGGACAGGGAAGAGCTCTGGGGCCAACGTCCTGACTTTC. This chain uses TRBV28 with TRBJ2-6, with 8 bases fitting TRBD1. CDR3 size: 18 residues. Germline V lookup: CDR1 MDHEN, CDR2 SYDVKM. The trim removed 2 bases at V and 0 bases at J, leaving 6 bases unmatched.